This T cell receptor beta chain comes out of a study of early T cells in non-severe SARS-CoV-2 infection. One entry per CDR3 protein, called by TCRdb with MiXCR from the 5' RACE reads. The data contain about 64,000 distinct CDR3 sequences, around 12% of them singletons. This clonotype is categorized as medium-sized (0.01 to 0.1%). The V end was cut by 4 bases, the J end by 6 bases, with 9 bases between. From germline, CDR1 is KGHDR and CDR2 SFDVKD. The CDR3 is 13 residues long. This chain joins TRBV24-1 and TRBJ2-1; no clear D gene. The receptor was derived from an adult who was a healthcare worker with PCR-confirmed SARS-CoV-2 infection or an uninfected control (not recorded which). The material sequenced was whole blood, taken at baseline. Written as DNA, the CDR3 is TGTGCCACCAGTGAGCCGAACATCAATGAGCAGTTCTTC. Its protein is CATSEPNINEQFF.